The 2 T cell receptor beta chains below come from one sample, sequenced in a study of T cell responses to AZD1222 COVID-19 vaccine (dated by TCRdb to the early 2020s). The sample's time point label is to be understood as: baseline before first vaccination. Library method: the immunoSEQ multiplex PCR assay. What TCRdb holds here is the immuneACCESS table cut down to in-frame rearrangements. Part of the clones is not present; checked against another copy, under half of the missing clones reflect an unresolved V gene, and the others are unexplained. The sample table holds 130,000 or so clones, of which 85% to 95% were seen once. Roughly 1.7% of the sample lies in the top ten. The sample consisted of peripheral blood, taken on day 0 of AZD1222 vaccination. Receptors originate from an adult in good health.

V usage is TRBV4-3 and J usage is TRBJ1-2, with a weak D call TRBD1 (5 bases). CDR1 and CDR2 from the germline V gene are LGHNA and YSLEER. With 4 bases removed from V and 0 bases from J, the gap between germline ends came to 9 bases. The CDR3 loop spans 14 amino acids. CDR3 DNA: TGCGCCAGCAGCCCTCGGGGGGCTAACTATGGCTACACCTTC. Protein product: CASSPRGANYGYTF.

V and J are TRBV7-2 and TRBJ1-5; D gene unclear. The CDR3 runs to 14 residues. Germline loops: CDR1 SGHTA, CDR2 FQGNSA. With 4 bases removed from V and 6 bases from J, the gap between germline ends came to 13 bases. This chain's CDR3 is CASSSRGTSQPQHF. CDR3 DNA sequence: TGTGCCAGCAGCTCGCGAGGAACCTCTCAGCCCCAGCATTTT.